This TCR beta chain stems from a study of shared clonotypes between healthy human individuals. The CDR3 runs to 16 residues. The V end was cut by 4 bases, the J end by 4 bases, with 18 bases between. In germline, CDR1 is SGHTA, CDR2 FQGNSA. In replicate PCRs of unsorted PBMC, approximately 0.3 ug DNA, some 30,000 T cell genomes, was used. Some clones are missing from TCRdb's copy, which holds only in-frame ones; the method was immunoSEQ multiplex PCR. Here the sample spans about half a million clones, around 73% being singletons. The chain recombines TRBV7-2 with TRBJ2-3; possible D gene TRBD2, 5 bases. The material sequenced was PBMCs. This clonotype was sampled from a woman aged 40 to 50 in good health. Some clones in this sample may be carry-over from other donors' samples. The CDR3 DNA sequence: TGTGCCAGCAGCTCCTCCCGGGGAGCCCGGGCAGATACGCAGTATTTT. It specifies CASSSSRGARADTQYF.